This T cell receptor (beta chain) emerged from a study of blood T cell repertoires in COVID-19. Study at large: Samples representing acute and convalescent COVID-19 were sourced from the United States, Italy and Spain. Nucleic acid was either cDNA or gDNA, and it came from T cells, B-cell-depleted T cells, or PBMCs.

Original analysis: Counts of nucleated cells, estimated from reference gene primer amplification, were obtained. Sequenced by immunoSEQ multiplex PCR; TCRdb stores in-frame clones only, minus some. The DNA was the basis for D and trimming; V, J and clone size are from that table. The table shows approximately 350,000 clones, with around 86% occurring only once. This clone was detected only once. Germline V lookup: CDR1 LNHNV, CDR2 YYDKDF (reference sequence). Trimming cost V 0 bases and J 5 bases; bases outside gene matches: 8. CDR3 length: 17 residues. During active infection, Seattle patients enrolled and were then monitored through disease.

This TCR came from a woman in her forties or fifties with COVID-19, enrolled during active disease. The chain carries TRBV15 and TRBJ2-7; TRBD2 agrees at 12 bases. Specimen: peripheral blood. The CDR3: CATSRERTSGTKDEQYF. As DNA, the CDR3 is TGTGCCACCAGCAGAGAGAGGACTAGCGGGACAAAAGACGAGCAGTACTTC.